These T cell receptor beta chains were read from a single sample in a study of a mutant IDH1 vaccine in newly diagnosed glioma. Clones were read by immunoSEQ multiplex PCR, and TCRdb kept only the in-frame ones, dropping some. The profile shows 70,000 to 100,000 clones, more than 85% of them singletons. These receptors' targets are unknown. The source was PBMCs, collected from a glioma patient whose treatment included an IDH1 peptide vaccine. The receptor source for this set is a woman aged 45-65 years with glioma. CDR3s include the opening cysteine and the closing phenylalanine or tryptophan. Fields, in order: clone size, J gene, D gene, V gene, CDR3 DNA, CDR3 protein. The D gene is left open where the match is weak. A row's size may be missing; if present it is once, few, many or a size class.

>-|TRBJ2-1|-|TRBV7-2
TGTGCCAGCAGCCCCGGGACATTCCACAATGAGCAGTTCTTC
CASSPGTFHNEQFF
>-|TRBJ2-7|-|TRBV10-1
TGCGCCAGCAGTGTAGGTCCCACCTACGAGCAGTACTTC
CASSVGPTYEQYF
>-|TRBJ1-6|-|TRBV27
TGTGCCAGCAGTTTATCGTCCCGAAGGGATTCACCCCTCCACTTT
CASSLSSRRDSPLHF
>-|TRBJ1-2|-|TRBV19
TGTGCCAGTAGTATCCGGGACGGACTTTTAGTGGGCTACACCTTC
CASSIRDGLLVGYTF
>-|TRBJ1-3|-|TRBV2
TGTGCCAGCCACAGTCGCTCTGGAAACACCATATATTTT
CASHSRSGNTIYF
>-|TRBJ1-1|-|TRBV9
TGTGCCAGCAGCGTAGGGGAGGGAAGGAACACTGAAGCTTTCTTT
CASSVGEGRNTEAFF
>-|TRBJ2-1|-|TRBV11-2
TGTGCCAGCAGGGATCTAGGGGGGCGGTATGAGCAGTTCTTC
CASRDLGGRYEQFF
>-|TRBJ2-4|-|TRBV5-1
TGCGCCAGCAGCTTGGCCTTGGATTGGGAGGCCAAAAACATTCAGTACTTC
CASSLALDWEAKNIQYF
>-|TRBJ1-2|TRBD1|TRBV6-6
TGTGCCAGCAGTTACACAGGGGAGGCGTATGGCTACACCTTC
CASSYTGEAYGYTF
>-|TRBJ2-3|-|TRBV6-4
TGTGCCAGCAGTGACTCTATGCTGGATACGCAGTATTTT
CASSDSMLDTQYF
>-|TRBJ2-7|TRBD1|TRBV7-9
TGTGCCAGCAGCTTAAGGGACAGGGTCGCCTACGAGCAGTACTTC
CASSLRDRVAYEQYF
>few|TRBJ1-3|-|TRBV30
TGTGCCTGGAGTGTACTACAGGGCAGAGTATCCGGAAACACCATATATTTT
CAWSVLQGRVSGNTIYF
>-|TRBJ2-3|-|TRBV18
TGTGCCAGCTCACCCCCCGGAGCGAGGGGGGCGGATACGCAGTATTTT
CASSPPGARGADTQYF
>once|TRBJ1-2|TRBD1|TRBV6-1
TGTGCCAGCAGTGTAGGAGGACAGGACTATGGCTACACCTTC
CASSVGGQDYGYTF
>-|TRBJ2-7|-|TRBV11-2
TGTGCCAGCAGCTTTATACACGGTCTAAGCTCCTACGAGCAGTACTTC
CASSFIHGLSSYEQYF
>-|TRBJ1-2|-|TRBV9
TGTGCCAGCAGCGTAGCCCCCTCGCCTGGGGGCTACACCTTC
CASSVAPSPGGYTF
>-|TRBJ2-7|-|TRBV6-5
TGTGCCAGCAGTTACTCGGGGACATACTACGAGCAGTACTTC
CASSYSGTYYEQYF
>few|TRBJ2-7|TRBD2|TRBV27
TGTGCCAGCAGTTTATTATTGGCGGGAGGGCCCCACGAGCAGTACTTC
CASSLLLAGGPHEQYF
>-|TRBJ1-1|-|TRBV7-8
TGTGCCAGCAGCTTAGATCAGGGACGAACTGAAGCTTTCTTT
CASSLDQGRTEAFF
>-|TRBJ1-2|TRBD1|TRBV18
TGTGCCAGCTCCTCGGGACAGGGGAACTATGGCTACACCTTC
CASSSGQGNYGYTF
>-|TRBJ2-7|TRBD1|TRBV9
TGTGCCAGCAGCGTAGGGACAGGGGCAGGGGTGCAGTACTTC
CASSVGTGAGVQYF
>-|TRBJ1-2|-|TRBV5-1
TGCGCCAGCAGCTTGGTACAACGGGACTTAAGGGGCTACACCTTC
CASSLVQRDLRGYTF
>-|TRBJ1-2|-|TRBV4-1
TGCGCCAGCAGCCAAGAATGGACAGCTAACTATGGCTACACCTTC
CASSQEWTANYGYTF
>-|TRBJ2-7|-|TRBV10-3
TGTGCCATCAGTGTGATGCGGGACGGCTCCTACGAGCAGTACTTC
CAISVMRDGSYEQYF
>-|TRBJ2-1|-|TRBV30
TGTGCCTGGAGTGTGGCAGCTTACAATGAGCAGTTCTTC
CAWSVAAYNEQFF
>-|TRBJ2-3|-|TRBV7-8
TGTGCCAGCAGCCCCCGGGCCTTAGAGAATACGCAGTATTTT
CASSPRALENTQYF
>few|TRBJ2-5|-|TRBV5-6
TGTGCCAGCTTACGGGGGAGCGGGCAAGAGACCCAGTACTTC
CASLRGSGQETQYF
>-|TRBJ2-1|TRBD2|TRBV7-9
TGTGCCAGCAGCTTAACGTCGACTAGCGGGAGCCACAATGAGCAGTTCTTC
CASSLTSTSGSHNEQFF
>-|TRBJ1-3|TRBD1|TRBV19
TGTGCCAGCCGGGACAGGGGAACTTACTCTGGAAACACCATATATTTT
CASRDRGTYSGNTIYF
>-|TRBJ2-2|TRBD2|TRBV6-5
TGTGCCAGCAGTTGGACTAGCGATGACACCGGGGAGCTGTTTTTT
CASSWTSDDTGELFF
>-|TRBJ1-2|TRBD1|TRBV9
TGTGCCAGCAGCGTAGAGATGGGACAGAGCTATGGCTACACCTTC
CASSVEMGQSYGYTF
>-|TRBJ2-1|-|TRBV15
TGTGCCACCAGCAGAGTTCAAGGGGGGATCAATGAGCAGTTCTTC
CATSRVQGGINEQFF
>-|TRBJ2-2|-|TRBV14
TGTGCCAGCAGTCGGATTGTAGGTAACACCGGGGAGCTGTTTTTT
CASSRIVGNTGELFF
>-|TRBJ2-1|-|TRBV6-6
TGTGCCAGCAGGGACAGCCACAATGAGCAGTTCTTC
CASRDSHNEQFF
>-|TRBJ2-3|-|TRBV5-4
TGTGCCAGCAGCTCACCGAGCGCAGATACGCAGTATTTT
CASSSPSADTQYF
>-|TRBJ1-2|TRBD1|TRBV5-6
TGTGCCAGCAGCTTGGACGCAGGGGGCGGTTCCGTCTATGGCTACACCTTC
CASSLDAGGGSVYGYTF
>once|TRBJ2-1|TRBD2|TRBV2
TGTGCCAGCGGTAGCGGGAGAGGCAATGAGCAGTTCTTC
CASGSGRGNEQFF